This T cell receptor beta chain was profiled in a study of blood T cell repertoires in COVID-19. Clones were sequenced by immunoSEQ multiplex PCR, and TCRdb holds only the in-frame ones, with some missing. The sample lists 95,000 to 100,000 clones, 75% to 90% seen once, with 1.5% to 2% in the top ten. Germline V gene data show CDR1 as MNHEY and CDR2 as SVGEGT. The CDR3 has 17 residues. V dropped 2 bases and J dropped 7 bases, with 21 bases sitting between them. The V call is TRBV6-2 or TRBV6-3, the J call TRBJ1-5; D not certain. This sequence was found in a woman aged 70-85 years with active or convalescent COVID-19. The source material was peripheral blood. CDR3 nucleotides: TGTGCCAGCAGTTACGAAGCACCAGGTTATCCAATCCAGCCCCAGCATTTT. Encoded protein: CASSYEAPGYPIQPQHF.